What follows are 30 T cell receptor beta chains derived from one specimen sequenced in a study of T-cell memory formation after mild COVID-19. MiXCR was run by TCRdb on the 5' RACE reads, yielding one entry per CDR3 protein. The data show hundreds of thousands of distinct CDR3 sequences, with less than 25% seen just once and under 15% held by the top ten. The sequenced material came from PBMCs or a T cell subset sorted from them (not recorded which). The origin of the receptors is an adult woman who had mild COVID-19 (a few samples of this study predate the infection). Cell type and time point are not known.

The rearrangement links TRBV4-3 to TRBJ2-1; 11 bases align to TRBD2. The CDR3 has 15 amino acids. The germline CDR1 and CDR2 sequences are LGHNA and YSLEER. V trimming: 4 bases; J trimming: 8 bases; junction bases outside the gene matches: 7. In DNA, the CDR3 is TGCGCCAGCAGCCGAGGGACTAGCGGAGTCGATGAGCAGTTCTTC. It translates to CASSRGTSGVDEQFF.

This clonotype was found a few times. The DNA for the CDR3 is TGTGCCAGCAATCACGGGATTTTCACCGGGGAGCTGTTTTTT. It yields the protein CASNHGIFTGELFF. The chain is built from TRBV6-2 or TRBV6-3 and TRBJ2-2; maybe TRBD2 (5 bases). The CDR3 has 14 residues. The V end lost 7 bases, the J end lost 4 bases, and 13 bases lay between the germline ends. Germline-derived CDR1 and CDR2 are MNHEY and SVGEGT.

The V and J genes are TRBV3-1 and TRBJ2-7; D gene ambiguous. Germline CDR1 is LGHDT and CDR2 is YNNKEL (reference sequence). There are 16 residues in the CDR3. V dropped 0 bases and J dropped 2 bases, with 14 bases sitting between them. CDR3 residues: CASSQDQGIRTYEQYF. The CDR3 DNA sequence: TGTGCCAGCAGCCAAGATCAAGGGATTAGGACCTACGAGCAGTACTTC.

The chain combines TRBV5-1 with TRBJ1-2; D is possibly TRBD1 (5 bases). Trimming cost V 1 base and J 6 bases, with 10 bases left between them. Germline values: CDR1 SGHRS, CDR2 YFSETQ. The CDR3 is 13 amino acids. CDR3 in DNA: TGCGCCAGCAGCTTGTCCGGGGGTGATGGCTACACCTTC. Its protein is CASSLSGGDGYTF.

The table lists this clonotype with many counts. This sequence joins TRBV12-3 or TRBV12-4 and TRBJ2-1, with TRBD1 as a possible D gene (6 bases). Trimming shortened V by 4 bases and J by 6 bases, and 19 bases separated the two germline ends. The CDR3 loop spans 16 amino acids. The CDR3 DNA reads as TGTGCCAGCAGTTCAACATTCAGGGGAGTAGGCAATGAGCAGTTCTTC. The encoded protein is CASSSTFRGVGNEQFF.

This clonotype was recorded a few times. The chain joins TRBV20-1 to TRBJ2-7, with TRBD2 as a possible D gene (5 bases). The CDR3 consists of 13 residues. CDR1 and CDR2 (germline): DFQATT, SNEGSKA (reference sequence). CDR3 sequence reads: CSARRRSSYEQYF. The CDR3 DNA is TGCAGCGCTCGACGGAGGAGCTCCTACGAGCAGTACTTC.

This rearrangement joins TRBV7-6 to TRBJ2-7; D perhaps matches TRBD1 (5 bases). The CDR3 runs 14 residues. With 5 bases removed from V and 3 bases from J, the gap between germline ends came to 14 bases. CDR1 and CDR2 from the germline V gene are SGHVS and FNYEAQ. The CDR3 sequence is CASSLADTGYEQYF. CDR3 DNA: TGTGCCAGCAGCCTCGCGGACACTGGCTACGAGCAGTACTTC.

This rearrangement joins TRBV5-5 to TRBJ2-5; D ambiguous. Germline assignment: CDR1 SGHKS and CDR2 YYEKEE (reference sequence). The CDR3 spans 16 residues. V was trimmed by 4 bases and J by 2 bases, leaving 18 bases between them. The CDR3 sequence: CASSLGPTETQETQYF. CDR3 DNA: TGTGCCAGCAGCCTAGGACCCACAGAGACACAAGAGACCCAGTACTTC.

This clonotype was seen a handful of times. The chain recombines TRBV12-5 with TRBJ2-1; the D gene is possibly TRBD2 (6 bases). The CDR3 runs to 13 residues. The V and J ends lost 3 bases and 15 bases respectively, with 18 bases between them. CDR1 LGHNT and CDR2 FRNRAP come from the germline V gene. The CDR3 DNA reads TGTGCTAGTGGTTTTCCCCCGACTAGAGGTCCGTTCTTC. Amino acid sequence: CASGFPPTRGPFF.

The CDR3 spells CASRRTGGLNQPQHF. CDR3 in DNA: TGTGCCAGCAGGCGAACAGGGGGCCTAAATCAGCCCCAGCATTTT. The J gene is TRBJ1-5, the V gene TRBV2; 9 bases agree with TRBD1. The CDR3 loop spans 15 amino acids. The J segment lost 4 bases and the V segment lost 6 bases, leaving 7 bases of the junction unmatched. Germline-derived CDR1 and CDR2 are SNHLY and FYNNEI.

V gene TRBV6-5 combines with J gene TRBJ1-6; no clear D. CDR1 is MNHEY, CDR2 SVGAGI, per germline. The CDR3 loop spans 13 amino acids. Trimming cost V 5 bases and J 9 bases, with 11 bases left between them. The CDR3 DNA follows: TGTGCCAGCAGTACCTCCCCCCGTTCACCCCTCCACTTT. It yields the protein CASSTSPRSPLHF.

CDR3 coding DNA: TGCAGTGCTAGAGGGACAGACCCCCGTGGCTACACCTTC. This translates into CSARGTDPRGYTF. V gene TRBV20-1 combines with J gene TRBJ1-2, with D perhaps TRBD1 (6 bases). V was trimmed by 1 base and J by 7 bases, leaving 13 bases between them. CDR3 length: 13 residues. Germline V gives CDR1 DFQATT, CDR2 SNEGSKA (reference sequence).

The CDR3: CASSLMLRYSGSYEQYF. DNA of the CDR3: TGTGCCAGCAGTTTAATGCTGCGGTATAGCGGGAGCTACGAGCAGTACTTC. This rearrangement joins TRBV12-3 or TRBV12-4 to TRBJ2-7; 9 bases match TRBD2. The length of the CDR3 is 17 residues. J lost 3 bases, V lost 2 bases, and 11 bases had no gene match.

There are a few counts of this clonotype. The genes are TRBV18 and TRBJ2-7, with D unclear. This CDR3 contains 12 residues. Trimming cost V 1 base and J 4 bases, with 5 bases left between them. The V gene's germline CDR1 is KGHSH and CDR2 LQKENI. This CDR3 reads CASSPQQYEQYF. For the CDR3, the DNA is TGTGCCAGCTCACCACAACAGTACGAGCAGTACTTC. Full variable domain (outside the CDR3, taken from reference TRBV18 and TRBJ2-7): NAGVMQNPRHLVRRRGQEARLRCSPMKGHSHVYWYRQLPEEGLKFMVYLQKENIIDESGMPKERFSAEFPKEGPSILRIQQVVRGDSAAYFCASSPQQYEQYFGPGTRLTVT.

For the CDR3, the DNA is TGCGCCAGCAGCTTGCTACTAGCTTCGTACACCGGGGAGCTGTTTTTT. Amino acids: CASSLLLASYTGELFF. The chain uses TRBV5-1 and TRBJ2-2; possible D gene TRBD2, 6 bases. Germline values: CDR1 SGHRS, CDR2 YFSETQ. This CDR3 is built from 16 residues. The V end lost 1 base, the J end lost 3 bases, and 13 bases lay between the germline ends.

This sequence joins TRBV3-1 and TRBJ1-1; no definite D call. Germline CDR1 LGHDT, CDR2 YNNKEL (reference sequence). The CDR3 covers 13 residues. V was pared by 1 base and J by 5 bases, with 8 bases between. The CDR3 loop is CASSQAEVTEAFF. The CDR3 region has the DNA TGTGCCAGCAGCCAAGCAGAGGTTACTGAAGCTTTCTTT. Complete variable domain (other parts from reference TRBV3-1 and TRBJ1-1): DTAVSQTPKYLVTQMGNDKSIKCEQNLGHDTMYWYKQDSKKFLKIMFSYNNKELIINETVPNRFSPKSPDKAHLNLHINSLELGDSAVYFCASSQAEVTEAFFGQGTRLTVV.

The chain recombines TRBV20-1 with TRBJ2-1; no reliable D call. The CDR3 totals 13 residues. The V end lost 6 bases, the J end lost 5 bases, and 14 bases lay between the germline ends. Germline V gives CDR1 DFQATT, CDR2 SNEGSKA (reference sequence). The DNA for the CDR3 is TGCAGTGCCCCAGCCAGGCCCAACAATGAGCAGTTCTTC. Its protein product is CSAPARPNNEQFF.

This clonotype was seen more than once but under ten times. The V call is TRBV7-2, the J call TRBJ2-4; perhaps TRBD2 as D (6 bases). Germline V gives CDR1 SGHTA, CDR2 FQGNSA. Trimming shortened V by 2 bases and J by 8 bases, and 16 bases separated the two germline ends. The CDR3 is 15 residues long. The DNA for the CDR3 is TGTGCCAGCAGCTTATTCGAGGGGAGGAAGGACATTCAGTACTTC. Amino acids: CASSLFEGRKDIQYF. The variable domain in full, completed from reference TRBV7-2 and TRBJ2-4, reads GAGVSQSPSNKVTEKGKDVELRCDPISGHTALYWYRQSLGQGLEFLIYFQGNSAPDKSGLPSDRFSAERTGGSVSTLTIQRTQQEDSAVYLCASSLFEGRKDIQYFGAGTRLSVL.

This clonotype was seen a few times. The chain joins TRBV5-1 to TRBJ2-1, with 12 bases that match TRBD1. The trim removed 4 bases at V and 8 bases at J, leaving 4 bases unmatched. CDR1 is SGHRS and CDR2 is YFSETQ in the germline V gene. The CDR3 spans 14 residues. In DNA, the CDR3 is TGCGCCAGCAGCGGGGGACAGGGGGCGGATGAGCAGTTCTTC. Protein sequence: CASSGGQGADEQFF.

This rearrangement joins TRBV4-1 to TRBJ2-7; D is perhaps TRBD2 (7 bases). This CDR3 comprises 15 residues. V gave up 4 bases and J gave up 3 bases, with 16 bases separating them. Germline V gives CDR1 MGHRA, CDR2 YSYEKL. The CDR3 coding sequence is TGCGCCAGCAGCCTCGAGGGAGGGGGAAGCTACGAGCAGTACTTC. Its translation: CASSLEGGGSYEQYF.

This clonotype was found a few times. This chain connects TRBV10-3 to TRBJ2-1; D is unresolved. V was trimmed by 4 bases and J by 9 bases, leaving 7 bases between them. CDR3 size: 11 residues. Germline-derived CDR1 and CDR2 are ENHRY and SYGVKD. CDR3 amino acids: CAISAPPEQFF. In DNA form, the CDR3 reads TGTGCCATCAGTGCCCCTCCTGAGCAGTTCTTC.

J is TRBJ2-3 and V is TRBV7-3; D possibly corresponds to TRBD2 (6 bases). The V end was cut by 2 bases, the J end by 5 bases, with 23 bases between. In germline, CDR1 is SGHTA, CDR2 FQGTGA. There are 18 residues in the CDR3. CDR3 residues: CASSLGWDLASGGDTQYF. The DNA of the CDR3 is TGTGCCAGCAGCTTAGGGTGGGACTTAGCGTCCGGGGGAGATACGCAGTATTTT.

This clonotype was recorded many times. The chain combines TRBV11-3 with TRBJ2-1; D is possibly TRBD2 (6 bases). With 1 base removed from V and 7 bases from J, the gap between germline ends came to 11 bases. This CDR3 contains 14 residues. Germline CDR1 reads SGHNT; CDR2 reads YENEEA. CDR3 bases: TGTGCCAGCAGCTTAGCGGGAGTGGGGAATGAGCAGTTCTTC. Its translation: CASSLAGVGNEQFF. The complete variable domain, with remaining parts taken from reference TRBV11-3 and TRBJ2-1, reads EAGVVQSPRYKIIEKKQPVAFWCNPISGHNTLYWYLQNLGQGPELLIRYENEEAVDDSQLPKDRFSAERLKGVDSTLKIQPAELGDSAVYLCASSLAGVGNEQFFGPGTRLTVL.

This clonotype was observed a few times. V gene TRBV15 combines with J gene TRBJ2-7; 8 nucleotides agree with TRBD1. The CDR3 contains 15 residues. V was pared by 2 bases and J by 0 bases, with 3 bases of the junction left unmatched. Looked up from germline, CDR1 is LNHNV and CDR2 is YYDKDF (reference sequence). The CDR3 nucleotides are TGTGCCACCAGCAGAACAGGGGGACCCTCCTACGAGCAGTACTTC. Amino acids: CATSRTGGPSYEQYF.

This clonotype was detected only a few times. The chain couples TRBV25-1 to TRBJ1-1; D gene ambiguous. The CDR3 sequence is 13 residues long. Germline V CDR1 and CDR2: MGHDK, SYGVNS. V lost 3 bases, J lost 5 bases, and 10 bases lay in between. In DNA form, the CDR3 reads TGTGCCAGCAGTGATCTTTTCCGAACTGAAGCTTTCTTT. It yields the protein CASSDLFRTEAFF.

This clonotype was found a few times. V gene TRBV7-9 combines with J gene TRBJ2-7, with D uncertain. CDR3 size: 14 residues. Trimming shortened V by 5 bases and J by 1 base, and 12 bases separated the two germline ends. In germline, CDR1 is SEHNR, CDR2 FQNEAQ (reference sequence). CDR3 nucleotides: TGTGCCAGCAGCCAAAACGCCTTTTCCTACGAGCAGTACTTC. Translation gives CASSQNAFSYEQYF.

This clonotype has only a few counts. In DNA form, the CDR3 reads TGTGCCAGCAGCGACAGACAGGAGAACACCGGGGAGCTGTTTTTT. This gives the protein CASSDRQENTGELFF. This sequence joins TRBV7-3 and TRBJ2-2; a possible D gene is TRBD1 (6 bases). This CDR3 contains 15 residues. The V gene's germline CDR1 is SGHTA and CDR2 FQGTGA. V lost 5 bases, J lost 1 base, and 11 bases lay in between.

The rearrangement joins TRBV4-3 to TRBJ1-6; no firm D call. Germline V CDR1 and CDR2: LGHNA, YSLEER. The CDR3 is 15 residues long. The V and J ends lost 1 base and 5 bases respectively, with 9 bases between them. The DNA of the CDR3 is TGCGCCAGCAGCCAAGGGGAGCGAAATAATTCACCCCTCCACTTT. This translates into CASSQGERNNSPLHF.

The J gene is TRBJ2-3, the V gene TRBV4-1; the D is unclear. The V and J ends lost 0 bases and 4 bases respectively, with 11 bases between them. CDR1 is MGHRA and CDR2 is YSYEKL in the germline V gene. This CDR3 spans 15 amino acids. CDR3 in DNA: TGCGCCAGCAGCCAAGAGGGATTCCTCGCAGATACGCAGTATTTT. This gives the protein CASSQEGFLADTQYF.

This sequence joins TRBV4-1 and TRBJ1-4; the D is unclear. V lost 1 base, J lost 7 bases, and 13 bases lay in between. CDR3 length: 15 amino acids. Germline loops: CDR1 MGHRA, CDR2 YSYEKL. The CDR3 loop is CASSQGTTLGEKLFF. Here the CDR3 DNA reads TGCGCCAGCAGCCAAGGGACCACCCTCGGTGAAAAACTGTTTTTT.